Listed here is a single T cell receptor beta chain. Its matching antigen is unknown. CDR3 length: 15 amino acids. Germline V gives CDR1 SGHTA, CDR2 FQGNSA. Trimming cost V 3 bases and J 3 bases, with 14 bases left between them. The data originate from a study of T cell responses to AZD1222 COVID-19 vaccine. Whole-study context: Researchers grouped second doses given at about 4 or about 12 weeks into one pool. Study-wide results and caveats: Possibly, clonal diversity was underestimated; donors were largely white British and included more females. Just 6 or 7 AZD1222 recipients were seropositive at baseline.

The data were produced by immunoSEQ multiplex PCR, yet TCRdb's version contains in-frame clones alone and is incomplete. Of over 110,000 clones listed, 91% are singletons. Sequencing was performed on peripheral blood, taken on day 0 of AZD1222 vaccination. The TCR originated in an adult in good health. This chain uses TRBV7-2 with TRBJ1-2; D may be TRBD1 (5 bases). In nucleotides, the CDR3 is TGTGCCAGCAGCTTGGGGCACTCAGAATACTATGGCTACACCTTC. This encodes CASSLGHSEYYGYTF.